The 14 T cell receptor beta chains in this list originate from one sample, sequenced in a study of response to subunit inactivated influenza vaccine. TCRdb fed the RT-PCR reads into MiXCR, producing one record per CDR3 protein. The sample shows just under 550,000 distinct CDR3 sequences, around 25% of them seen only once. The sample was also reused in another study, on T cells expressing NK-cell markers. That publication notes: In generating TCR beta cDNA, 5'RACE template switching with UMIs was used.

The input for sequencing was CD4+ T cells sorted from PBMCs, taken 11 to 12 days after vaccination. The receptors stem from a man between 45 and 60 years old who received an inactivated influenza vaccine.

To note about this clonotype: With a much larger clone just one base away, this may be a read error. The gene calls are TRBV29-1 and TRBJ2-7; D possibly uses TRBD1 or TRBD2 (5 bases each). The CDR3 has 12 amino acids. V was pared by 6 bases and J by 7 bases, with 16 bases between. The germline CDR1 and CDR2 sequences are SQVTM and ANQGSEA. CDR3 amino acids: CSVRGSLWEQYF. CDR3 in DNA: TGCAGCGTCCGGGGCAGCCTGTGGGAGCAGTACTTC.

This clonotype has ten or more counts. CDR3 nucleotide sequence: TGTGCCAGCAGTTTAAGGGGAGGTGGCTACACCTTC. Amino acids: CASSLRGGGYTF. V gene TRBV12-3 or TRBV12-4 combines with J gene TRBJ1-2, with D maybe TRBD1 (5 bases). CDR3 length: 12 amino acids. Trimming removed 2 bases from V and 7 bases from J, with 8 bases in between.

This clonotype showed up many times. The rearrangement links TRBV12-3 or TRBV12-4 to TRBJ1-6, with a possible D match to TRBD1 (6 bases). This CDR3 contains 12 residues. Trimming stripped 6 bases from V and 16 bases from J, with 16 bases between. CDR3 in amino acids: CASSPRGVGLHF. The CDR3 DNA reads as TGTGCCAGCAGCCCTAGGGGGGTAGGTCTCCACTTT.

This clonotype was found a few times. The V and J genes are TRBV20-1 and TRBJ2-7; D might be TRBD1 or TRBD2, each matching 6 bases. The CDR3 covers 14 residues. Trimming left V 3 bases short and J 2 bases short, with 14 bases between. Germline V lookup: CDR1 DFQATT, CDR2 SNEGSKA (reference sequence). CDR3 sequence reads: CSAREGVGPYEQYF. The CDR3 nucleotides are TGCAGTGCTAGGGAGGGGGTAGGGCCCTACGAGCAGTACTTC.

This clonotype has more than one count but fewer than ten. The chain joins TRBV3-1 to TRBJ2-4; D call uncertain. Trimming cost V 4 bases and J 0 bases, with 7 bases left between them. The CDR3 sequence is 14 residues long. From germline, CDR1 is LGHDT and CDR2 YNNKEL (reference sequence). This chain's CDR3 is CASSREVAKNIQYF. The CDR3 DNA reads as TGTGCCAGCAGCCGAGAGGTAGCCAAAAACATTCAGTACTTC.

The chain uses TRBV18 and TRBJ2-5; TRBD2 might be the D (7 bases). Germline V lookup: CDR1 KGHSH, CDR2 LQKENI. The CDR3 sequence is 16 residues long. V was cut by 6 bases and J by 5 bases, with 22 bases left in between. CDR3 DNA: TGTGCCAGCTCCCCAACGAGGGGGGGCTCCGGGGAGACCCAGTACTTC. Amino acid sequence: CASSPTRGGSGETQYF.

This clonotype showed up many times. The CDR3 nucleotides read TGCGCCAGCAGCTTGGTAGTCAATGAGCAGTTCTTC. Translation gives CASSLVVNEQFF. The chain uses TRBV5-1 and TRBJ2-1; no reliable D call. V was shortened by 0 bases and J by 6 bases, with 4 bases between the two germline ends. The CDR3 totals 12 residues. The germline V gene encodes CDR1 SGHRS and CDR2 YFSETQ.

The chain carries TRBV7-2 and TRBJ2-3; D remains ambiguous. CDR3 size: 14 residues. Germline lookup yields CDR1 SGHTA and CDR2 FQGNSA. The V end was cut by 1 base, the J end by 1 base, with 6 bases between. CDR3 in amino acids: CASSLVHRTDTQYF. In DNA form, the CDR3 reads TGTGCCAGCAGCTTAGTCCACCGCACAGATACGCAGTATTTT. The full variable domain, completed using reference TRBV7-2 and TRBJ2-3, is GAGVSQSPSNKVTEKGKDVELRCDPISGHTALYWYRQSLGQGLEFLIYFQGNSAPDKSGLPSDRFSAERTGGSVSTLTIQRTQQEDSAVYLCASSLVHRTDTQYFGPGTRLTVL.

The chain carries TRBV3-1 and TRBJ1-2, with D perhaps TRBD1 (5 bases). Germline V gene data show CDR1 as LGHDT and CDR2 as YNNKEL (reference sequence). The V end was cut by 4 bases, the J end by 8 bases, with 14 bases between. The CDR3 spans 13 residues. CDR3 region: CASSRTPGEGYTF. In DNA, the CDR3 is TGTGCCAGCAGCCGTACGCCGGGGGAGGGCTACACCTTC.

This clonotype came up a few times. The J gene is TRBJ2-1, the V gene TRBV12-3 or TRBV12-4, with TRBD2 as a possible D gene (6 bases). CDR3 size: 15 residues. Trimming pared 5 bases from V and 4 bases from J, leaving 15 bases between. CDR3 coding DNA: TGTGCCAGCAGTGGGGACTTGAACAATTACAATGAGCAGTTCTTC. Its translation: CASSGDLNNYNEQFF.

The chain has TRBV2 and TRBJ1-2; weak D call: TRBD1 (5 bases). CDR1 is SNHLY, CDR2 FYNNEI, per germline. This CDR3 region has 14 residues. V gave up 6 bases and J gave up 3 bases, with 14 bases separating them. The CDR3 DNA reads as TGTGCCAGCAGGGTCACCGGGACTGACTATGGCTACACCTTC. Its translation: CASRVTGTDYGYTF.

This clonotype turned up a few times. The rearrangement joins TRBV28 to TRBJ2-3, with D possibly TRBD2 on 6 matching bases. Germline values: CDR1 MDHEN, CDR2 SYDVKM. V shed 1 base and J shed 1 base, with 9 bases lying between them. This CDR3 spans 15 amino acids. Here the CDR3 DNA reads TGTGCCAGCAGTTTATACCAGCGGGGCACAGATACGCAGTATTTT. It specifies CASSLYQRGTDTQYF.

This clonotype was observed a handful of times. This chain connects TRBV5-1 to TRBJ2-7, with D tentatively TRBD2 (5 bases). Between the trimmed V and J ends, which lost 0 bases and 2 bases, there was a span of 12 bases. The CDR3 is 15 residues long. Germline V gene lookup returns CDR1 SGHRS and CDR2 YFSETQ. The CDR3 coding sequence is TGCGCCAGCAGCTTGGTTGGAGGACCTACCTACGAGCAGTACTTC. Protein: CASSLVGGPTYEQYF. The entire variable domain, with the rest obtained from reference TRBV5-1 and TRBJ2-7, is as follows: KAGVTQTPRYLIKTRGQQVTLSCSPISGHRSVSWYQQTPGQGLQFLFEYFSETQRNKGNFPGRFSGRQFSNSRSEMNVSTLELGDSALYLCASSLVGGPTYEQYFGPGTRLTVT.

This clonotype showed up just a few times. This chain links TRBV27 with TRBJ1-1; 9 bases line up with TRBD1. After removal of 6 bases from V and 4 bases from J, the junction contained 9 bases not matched to a gene. The CDR3 extends over 15 amino acids. Germline V gene data show CDR1 as MNHEY and CDR2 as SMNVEV (reference sequence). The CDR3 DNA reads TGTGCCAGCAGATATATGGGACAGGGACCCACTGAAGCTTTCTTT. Encoded protein: CASRYMGQGPTEAFF.